The source of this T cell receptor beta chain is a study of shared clonotypes between healthy human individuals. Deep was the level used in running the assay. Profiled with immunoSEQ multiplex PCR; TCRdb holds only in-frame clones, not every one. The repertoire holds a few million clones, 90% to 95% seen once, with roughly 0.14% in the top ten. General study results and limits: The generation probabilities recorded for non-shared clonotypes fell below those of clonotypes shared by all four donors. Represented diversity (both genetic and exposure-history) was limited by the small number of donors.

CDR3 length: 16 residues. The germline V gene encodes CDR1 SGHRS and CDR2 YFSETQ. Trimming took 3 bases from V and 3 from J, leaving 19 bases between them. Adult Caucasians living in Nashville, Tennessee made up all of the donors. This clone came up a few times. Its specificity is unknown. The V gene is TRBV5-1, the J gene TRBJ2-7; perhaps TRBD1 as D (6 bases). Sequenced: naive CD4+ T cells sorted from blood. Subset denoted: CD45RA+ positively selected. The TCR was taken from a man in his late teens or twenties in good health. DNA for the CDR3: TGCGCCAGCAGCTCTCATCCGGACAGTTTGCGCTACGAGCAGTACTTC. This sequence encodes CASSSHPDSLRYEQYF.